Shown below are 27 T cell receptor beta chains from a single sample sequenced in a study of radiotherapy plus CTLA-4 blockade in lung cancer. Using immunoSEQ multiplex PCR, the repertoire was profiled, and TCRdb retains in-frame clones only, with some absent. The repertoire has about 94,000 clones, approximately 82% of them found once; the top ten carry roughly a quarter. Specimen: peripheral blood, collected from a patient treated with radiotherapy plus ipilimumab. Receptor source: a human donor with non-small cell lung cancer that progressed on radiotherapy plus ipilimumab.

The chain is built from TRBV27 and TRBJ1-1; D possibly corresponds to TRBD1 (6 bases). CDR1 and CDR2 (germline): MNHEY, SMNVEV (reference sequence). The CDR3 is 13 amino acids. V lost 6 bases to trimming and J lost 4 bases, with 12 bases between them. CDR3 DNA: TGTGCCAGCAGCCCTGAAGGGGGCACTGAAGCTTTCTTT. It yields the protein CASSPEGGTEAFF.

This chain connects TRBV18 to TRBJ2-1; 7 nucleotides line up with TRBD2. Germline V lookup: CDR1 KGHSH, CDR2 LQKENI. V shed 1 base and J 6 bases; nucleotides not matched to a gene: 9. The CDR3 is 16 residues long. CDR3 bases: TGTGCCAGCTCACCACTAAGTTCGCGGGAGACCAATGAGCAGTTCTTC. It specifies CASSPLSSRETNEQFF.

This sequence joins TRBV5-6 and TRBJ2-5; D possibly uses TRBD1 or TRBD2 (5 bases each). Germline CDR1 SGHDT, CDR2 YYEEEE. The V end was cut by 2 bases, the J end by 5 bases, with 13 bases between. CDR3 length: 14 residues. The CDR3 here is CASSFGGSGETQYF. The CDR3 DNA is TGTGCCAGCAGCTTTGGGGGAAGTGGGGAGACCCAGTACTTC.

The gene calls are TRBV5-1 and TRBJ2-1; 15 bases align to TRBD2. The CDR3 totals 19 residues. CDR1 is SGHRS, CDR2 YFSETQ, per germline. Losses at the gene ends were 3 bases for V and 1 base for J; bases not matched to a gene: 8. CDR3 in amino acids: CASSWPGLAGGGSYNEQFF. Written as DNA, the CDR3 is TGCGCCAGCAGCTGGCCGGGACTAGCGGGAGGCGGGTCCTACAATGAGCAGTTCTTC.

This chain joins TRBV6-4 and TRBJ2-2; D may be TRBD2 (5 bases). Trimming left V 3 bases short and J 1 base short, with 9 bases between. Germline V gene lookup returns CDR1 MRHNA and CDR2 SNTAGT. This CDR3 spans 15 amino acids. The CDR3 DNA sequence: TGTGCCAGCAGTGAGGAAAGCGGGAACACCGGGGAGCTGTTTTTT. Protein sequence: CASSEESGNTGELFF.

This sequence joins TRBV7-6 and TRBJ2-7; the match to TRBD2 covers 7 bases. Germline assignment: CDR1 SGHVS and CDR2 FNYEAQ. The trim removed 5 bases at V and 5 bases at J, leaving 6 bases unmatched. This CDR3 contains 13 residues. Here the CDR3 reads CASSLTSPDEQYF. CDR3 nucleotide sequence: TGTGCCAGCAGCCTGACTAGCCCCGACGAGCAGTACTTC.

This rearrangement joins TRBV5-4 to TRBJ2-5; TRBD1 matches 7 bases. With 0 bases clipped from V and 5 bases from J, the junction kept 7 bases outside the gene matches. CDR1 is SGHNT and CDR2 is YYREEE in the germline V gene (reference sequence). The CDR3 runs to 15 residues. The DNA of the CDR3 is TGTGCCAGCAGCTTGGCCCAGGGGGTATGGGAGACCCAGTACTTC. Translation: CASSLAQGVWETQYF.

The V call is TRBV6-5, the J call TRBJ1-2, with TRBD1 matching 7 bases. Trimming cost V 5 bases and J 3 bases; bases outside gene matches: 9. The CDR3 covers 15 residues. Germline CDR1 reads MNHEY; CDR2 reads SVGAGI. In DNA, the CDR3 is TGTGCCAGCAGTGGCGAGAACAGGGGTGACTATGGCTACACCTTC. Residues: CASSGENRGDYGYTF.

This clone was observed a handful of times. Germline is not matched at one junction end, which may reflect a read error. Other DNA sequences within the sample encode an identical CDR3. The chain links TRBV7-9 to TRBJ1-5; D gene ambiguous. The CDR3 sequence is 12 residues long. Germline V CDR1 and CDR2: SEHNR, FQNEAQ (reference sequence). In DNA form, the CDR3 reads TGTGCCAGCAGCTTAGGGGATCAACCCCAGCATTTT. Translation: CASSLGDQPQHF.

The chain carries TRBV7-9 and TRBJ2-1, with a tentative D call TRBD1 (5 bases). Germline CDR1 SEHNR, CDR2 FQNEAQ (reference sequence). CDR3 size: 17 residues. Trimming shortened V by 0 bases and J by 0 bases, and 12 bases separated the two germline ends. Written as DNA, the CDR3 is TGTGCCAGCAGCTTAGCTCAGGGCGGCAGCTCCTACAATGAGCAGTTCTTC. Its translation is CASSLAQGGSSYNEQFF.

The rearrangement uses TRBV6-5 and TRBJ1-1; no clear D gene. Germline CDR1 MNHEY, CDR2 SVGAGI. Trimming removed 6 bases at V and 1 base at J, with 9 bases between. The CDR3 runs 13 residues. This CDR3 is CASRPPGNTEAFF. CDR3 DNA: TGTGCCAGCAGACCACCCGGGAACACTGAAGCTTTCTTT.

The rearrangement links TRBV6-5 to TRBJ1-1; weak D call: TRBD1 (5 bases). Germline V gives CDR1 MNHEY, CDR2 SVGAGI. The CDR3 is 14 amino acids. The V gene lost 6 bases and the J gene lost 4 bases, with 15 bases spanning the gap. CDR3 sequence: CASRGTEDLTEAFF. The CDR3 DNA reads TGTGCCAGCAGAGGGACCGAGGACCTCACTGAAGCTTTCTTT.

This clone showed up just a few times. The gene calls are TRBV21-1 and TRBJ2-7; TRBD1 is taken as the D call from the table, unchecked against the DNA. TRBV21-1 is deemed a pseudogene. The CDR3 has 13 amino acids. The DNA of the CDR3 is TGTGCCAGCGAAAGACAGGGGCGCTACGAGCAGTACGTC. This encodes CASERQGRYEQYV.

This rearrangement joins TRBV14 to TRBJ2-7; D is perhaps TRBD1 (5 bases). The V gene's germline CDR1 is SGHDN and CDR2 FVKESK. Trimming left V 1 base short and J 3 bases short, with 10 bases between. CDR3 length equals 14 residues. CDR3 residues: CASSQGLDNYEQYV. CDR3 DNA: TGTGCCAGCAGCCAAGGGCTGGACAACTACGAGCAGTACGTC.

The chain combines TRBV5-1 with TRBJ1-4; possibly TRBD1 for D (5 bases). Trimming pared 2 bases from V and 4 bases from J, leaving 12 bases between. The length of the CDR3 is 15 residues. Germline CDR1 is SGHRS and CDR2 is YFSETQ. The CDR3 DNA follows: TGCGCCAGCAGCTTTGAGTCAGGGTATAATGAAAAACTGTTTTTT. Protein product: CASSFESGYNEKLFF.

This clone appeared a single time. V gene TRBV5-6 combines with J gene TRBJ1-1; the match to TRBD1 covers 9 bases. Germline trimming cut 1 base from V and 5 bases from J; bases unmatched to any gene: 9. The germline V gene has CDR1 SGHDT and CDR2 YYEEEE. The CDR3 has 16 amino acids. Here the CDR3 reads CASSLKVGQGWTEAFF. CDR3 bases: TGTGCCAGCAGCTTGAAAGTAGGACAGGGGTGGACTGAAGCTTTCTTT.

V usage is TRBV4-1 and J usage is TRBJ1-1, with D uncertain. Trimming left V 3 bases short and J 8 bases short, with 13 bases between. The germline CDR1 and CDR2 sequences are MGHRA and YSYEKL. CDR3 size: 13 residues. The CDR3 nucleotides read TGCGCCAGCAGCCAGGCTCGGTCGACGGAAGCTTTCTTT. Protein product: CASSQARSTEAFF.

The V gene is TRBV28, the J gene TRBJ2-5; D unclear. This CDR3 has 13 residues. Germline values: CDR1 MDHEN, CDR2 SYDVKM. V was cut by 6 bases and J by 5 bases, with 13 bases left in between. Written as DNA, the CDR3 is TGTGCCAGCAGAATCGGCGGTGCCGAGACCCAGTACTTC. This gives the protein CASRIGGAETQYF. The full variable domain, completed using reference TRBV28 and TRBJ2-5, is DVKVTQSSRYLVKRTGEKVFLECVQDMDHENMFWYRQDPGLGLRLIYFSYDVKMKEKGDIPEGYSVSREKKERFSLILESASTNQTSMYLCASRIGGAETQYFGPGTRLLVL.

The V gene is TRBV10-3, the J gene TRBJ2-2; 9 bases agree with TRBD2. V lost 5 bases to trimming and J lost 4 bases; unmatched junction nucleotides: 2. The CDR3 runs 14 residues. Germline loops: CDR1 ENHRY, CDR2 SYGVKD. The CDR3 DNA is TGTGCCATCAGTCCTAGCGGGACCACCGGGGAGCTGTTTTTT. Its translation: CAISPSGTTGELFF.

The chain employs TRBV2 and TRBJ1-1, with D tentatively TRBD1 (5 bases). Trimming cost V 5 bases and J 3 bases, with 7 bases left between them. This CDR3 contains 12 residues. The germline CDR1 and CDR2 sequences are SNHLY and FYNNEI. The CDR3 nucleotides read TGTGCCAGCAGTCGGGGGTACACTGAAGCTTTCTTT. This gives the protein CASSRGYTEAFF.

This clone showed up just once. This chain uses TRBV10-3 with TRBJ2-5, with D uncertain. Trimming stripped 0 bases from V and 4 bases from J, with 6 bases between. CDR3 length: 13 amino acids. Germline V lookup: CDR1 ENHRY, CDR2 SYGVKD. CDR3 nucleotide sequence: TGTGCCATCAGTGAGTCGAATTTAGAGACCCAGTACTTC. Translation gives CAISESNLETQYF.

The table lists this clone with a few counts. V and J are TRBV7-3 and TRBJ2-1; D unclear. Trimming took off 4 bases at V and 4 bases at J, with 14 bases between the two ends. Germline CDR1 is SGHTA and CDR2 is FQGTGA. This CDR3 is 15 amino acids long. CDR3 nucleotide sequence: TGTGCCAGCAGCTCCCTCCCCGGAGTTTACAATGAGCAGTTCTTC. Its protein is CASSSLPGVYNEQFF.

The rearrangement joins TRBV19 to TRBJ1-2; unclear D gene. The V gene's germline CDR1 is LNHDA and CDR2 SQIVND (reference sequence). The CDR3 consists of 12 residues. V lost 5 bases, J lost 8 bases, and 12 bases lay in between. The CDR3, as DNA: TGTGCCAGTAGTCCAGAGACTGCCGGCTACACCTTC. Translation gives CASSPETAGYTF.

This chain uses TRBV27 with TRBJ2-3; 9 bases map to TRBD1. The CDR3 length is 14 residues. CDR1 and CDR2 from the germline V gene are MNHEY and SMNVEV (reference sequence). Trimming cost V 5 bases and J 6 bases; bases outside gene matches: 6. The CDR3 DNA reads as TGTGCCAGCAGTGGGAAGACAGGGGGTGATACGCAGTATTTT. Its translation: CASSGKTGGDTQYF.

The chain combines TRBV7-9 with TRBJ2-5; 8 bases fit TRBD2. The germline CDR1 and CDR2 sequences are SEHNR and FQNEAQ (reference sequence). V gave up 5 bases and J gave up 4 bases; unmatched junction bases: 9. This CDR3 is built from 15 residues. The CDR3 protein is CASSGRSSGGETQYF. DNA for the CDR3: TGTGCCAGCAGCGGACGGTCCAGCGGGGGAGAGACCCAGTACTTC.

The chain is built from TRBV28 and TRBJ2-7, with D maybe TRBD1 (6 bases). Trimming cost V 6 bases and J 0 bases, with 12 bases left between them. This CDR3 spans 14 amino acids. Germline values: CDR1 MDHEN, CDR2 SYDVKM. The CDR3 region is CASRYDRSSYEQYF. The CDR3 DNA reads TGTGCCAGCAGGTATGACAGGAGCTCCTACGAGCAGTACTTC.

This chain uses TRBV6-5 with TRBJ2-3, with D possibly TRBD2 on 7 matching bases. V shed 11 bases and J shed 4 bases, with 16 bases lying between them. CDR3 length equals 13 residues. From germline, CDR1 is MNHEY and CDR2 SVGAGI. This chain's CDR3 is CAARGGGADTQYF. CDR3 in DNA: TGTGCCGCTAGGGGGGGAGGAGCAGATACGCAGTATTTT.